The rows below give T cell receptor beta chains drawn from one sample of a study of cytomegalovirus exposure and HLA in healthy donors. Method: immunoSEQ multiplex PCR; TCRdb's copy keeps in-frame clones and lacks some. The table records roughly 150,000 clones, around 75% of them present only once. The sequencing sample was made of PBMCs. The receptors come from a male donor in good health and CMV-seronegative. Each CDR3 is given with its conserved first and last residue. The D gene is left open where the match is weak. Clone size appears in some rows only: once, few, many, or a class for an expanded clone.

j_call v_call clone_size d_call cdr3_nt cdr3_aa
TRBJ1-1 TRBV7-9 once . TGTTCCAGCAGCTTAGCCGGGGGGCGGAACACTGAAGCTTTCTTT CSSSLAGGRNTEAFF
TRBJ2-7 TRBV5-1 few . TGCGCCAGCAGCTTGGGCCAGGGGATGTTGTACGAGCAGTACTTC CASSLGQGMLYEQYF
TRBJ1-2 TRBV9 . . TGTGCCAGCAGCGTAGTAGGTCAGGGCGACTATGGCTACACCTTC CASSVVGQGDYGYTF
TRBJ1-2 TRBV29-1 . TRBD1 TGCAGCGTTGAAGGGACAGGGGATCCCTACAACGGCTACACCTTC CSVEGTGDPYNGYTF
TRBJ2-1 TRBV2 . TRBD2 TGTGCCAGCAGTGAAACGGGGGGGGCCGTAGATGAGCAGTTCTTC CASSETGGAVDEQFF
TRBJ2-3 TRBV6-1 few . TGTGCCAGCAGTGGCGGGTACGGCACAGATACGCAGTATTTT CASSGGYGTDTQYF
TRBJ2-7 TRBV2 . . TGTGCCAGCAGTGAATTGTTCGGGCAGGGGAACTACGAGCAGTACTTC CASSELFGQGNYEQYF
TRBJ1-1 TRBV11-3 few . TGTGCCAGCAGCTTGGGAGGGGTCGGGACTGAAGCTTTCTTT CASSLGGVGTEAFF
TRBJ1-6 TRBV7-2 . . TGTGCCAGCAGCTTAGCGCGGGCGGGAACTTCACCCCTCCACTTT CASSLARAGTSPLHF
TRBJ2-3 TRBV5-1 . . TGCGCCAGCAGCTCTCGAGGAACTAGCACAGATACGCAGTATTTT CASSSRGTSTDTQYF
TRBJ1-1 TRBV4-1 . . TGCGCCAGCAGCCAAGGGCCAGGTCGTTCGAACACTGAAGCTTTCTTT CASSQGPGRSNTEAFF
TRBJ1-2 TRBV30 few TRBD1 TGTGCCCAAGGGACAGCGCTCTATGGCTACACCTTC CAQGTALYGYTF
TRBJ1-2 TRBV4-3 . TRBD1 TGCGCCAGCAGCCAGGGAGCTCAGGGGGCCTATGGCTACACCTTC CASSQGAQGAYGYTF
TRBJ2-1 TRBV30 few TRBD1 TGTGCCTGGAGGGGGACAGGGACAAATGAGCAGTTCTTC CAWRGTGTNEQFF
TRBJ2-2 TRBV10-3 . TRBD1 TGTGCCATGACAGGGAGGAACACCGGGGAGCTGTTTTTT CAMTGRNTGELFF
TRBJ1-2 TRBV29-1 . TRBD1 TGCAGCGCCAGCCGGGGAGGTGACACAGGGGGCGCCGGCGGCTACACCTTC CSASRGGDTGGAGGYTF
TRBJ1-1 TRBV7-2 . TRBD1 TGTGCCAGCAGCTCCAGGGACAGGGCAGCTGAAGCTTTCTTT CASSSRDRAAEAFF
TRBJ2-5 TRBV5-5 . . TGTGCCAGCAGCTTGGCAGGGACTGAGGCCCAGTACTTC CASSLAGTEAQYF
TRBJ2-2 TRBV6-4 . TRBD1 TGTGCCAGCAGCGGAGGGGACAGGGGGCAGAGGTCGAGAACCGGGGAGCTGTTTTTT CASSGGDRGQRSRTGELFF
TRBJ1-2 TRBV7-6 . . TGTGCCAGCAGCTCCCGGGACATTAGTTATGGCTACACCTTC CASSSRDISYGYTF
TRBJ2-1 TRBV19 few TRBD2 TGTGCCAGTAGTTCCCGGGGACTAGCGGGACCCTACAATGAGCAGTTCTTC CASSSRGLAGPYNEQFF
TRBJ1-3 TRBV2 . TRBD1 TGTGCCAGCAGTGTTGACCGGACAGGGGCTGGAAACACCATATATTTT CASSVDRTGAGNTIYF
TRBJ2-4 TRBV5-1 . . TGCGCCAGCAGCTTGGGTCAAGCCAAAAACATTCAGTACTTC CASSLGQAKNIQYF
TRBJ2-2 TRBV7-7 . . TGTGCTAGCGGCCGACAGGACACCGGGGAGCTGTTTTTT CASGRQDTGELFF
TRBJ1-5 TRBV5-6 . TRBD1 TGTGCCAGCAGTTTGACAGGGTCAGGGCGGCCCCAGCATTTT CASSLTGSGRPQHF
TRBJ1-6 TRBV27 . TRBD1 TGTGCCAGCAGCCTAAGGGGACAGGGGAATTCACCCCTCCACTTT CASSLRGQGNSPLHF
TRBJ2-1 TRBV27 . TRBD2 TGTGCCAGCAGTTTAGCGGGGGGGCTTAATGAGCAGTTCTTC CASSLAGGLNEQFF
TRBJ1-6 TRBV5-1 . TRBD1 TGCGCCAGCAGCTTGGTGCGGGACAGGGTTGATTCACCCCTCCACTTT CASSLVRDRVDSPLHF
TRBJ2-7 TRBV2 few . TGTGCCACCCACAGATCCTACGAGCAGTACTTC CATHRSYEQYF
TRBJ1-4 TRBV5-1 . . TGCGCCAGCAGCCCTGGACAGAATGAAAAACTGTTTTTT CASSPGQNEKLFF
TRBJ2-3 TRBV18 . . TGTGCCAGCTCACCACCTTCGACTCGCACAGATACGCAGTATTTT CASSPPSTRTDTQYF
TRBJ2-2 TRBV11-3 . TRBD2 TGTGCCAGCAGCTTAGGGGGGGGTCTTGGCACCGGGGAGCTGTTTTTT CASSLGGGLGTGELFF
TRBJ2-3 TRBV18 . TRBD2 TGTGCCAGCTCACCTCGTTATACGGGACTAGCGGGGGGAAGCACAGATACGCAGTATTTT CASSPRYTGLAGGSTDTQYF
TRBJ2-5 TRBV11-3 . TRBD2 TGTGCCAGCAGCTTAGGGGGGGGACAAGAGACCCAGTACTTC CASSLGGGQETQYF
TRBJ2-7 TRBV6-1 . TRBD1 TGTGCCAGCAGTGGGACCGGGACAGGGTACGAGCAGTACTTC CASSGTGTGYEQYF
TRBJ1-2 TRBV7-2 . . TGTGCCAGCAGCCTATCGAAGGGGGTAGACTATGGCTACACCTTC CASSLSKGVDYGYTF
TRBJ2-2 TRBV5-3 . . TGTGCCAGAAGCTTCGGCGCGGGGAGGAACACCGGGGAGCTGTTTTTT CARSFGAGRNTGELFF
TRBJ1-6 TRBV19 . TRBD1 TGTGCCAGTAGAGAGGACAGGGGTGGGTATAATTCACCCCTCCACTTT CASREDRGGYNSPLHF
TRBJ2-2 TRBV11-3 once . TGTGCCAGCAGCCCCTATAGGGGCGGACGGAACACCGGGGAGCTGTTTTTT CASSPYRGGRNTGELFF
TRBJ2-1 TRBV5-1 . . TGCGCCAGCAGCATCCGCGGGGGCTTCCCCTCCTACAATGAGCAGTTCTTC CASSIRGGFPSYNEQFF
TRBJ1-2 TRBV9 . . TGTGCCAGCAGCGTAGCAGGCAGGAACTATGGCTACACCTTC CASSVAGRNYGYTF
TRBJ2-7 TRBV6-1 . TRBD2 TGTGCCAGCAGGGGGACTAGCGGGAACTACGAGCAGTACTTC CASRGTSGNYEQYF
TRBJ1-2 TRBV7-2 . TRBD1 TGTGCCAGCAGCAAAAGGACAGGGGAATTGGGTGGCTACACCTTC CASSKRTGELGGYTF
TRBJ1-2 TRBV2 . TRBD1 TGTGCCAGCACTGGGACAGGGTATGGCTACACCTTC CASTGTGYGYTF
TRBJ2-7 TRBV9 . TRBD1 TGTGCCAGCAGCGTAGCTGGACAGGTCAGCTCCTACGAGCAGTACTTC CASSVAGQVSSYEQYF
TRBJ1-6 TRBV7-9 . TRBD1 TGTGCCAGCAGCTTCAGGGGGTATAATTCACCCCTCCACTTT CASSFRGYNSPLHF
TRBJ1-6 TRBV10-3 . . TGTGCCATCAGGGCCGGAGTCGATAATTCACCCCTCCACTTT CAIRAGVDNSPLHF
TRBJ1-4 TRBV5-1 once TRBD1 TGCGCCAGCAGCTCATCAGGGGGAACTAATGAAAAACTGTTTTTT CASSSSGGTNEKLFF
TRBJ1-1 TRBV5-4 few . TGTGCCAGCAGCTTGGCTTTTACGGGACAGAACACTGAAGCTTTCTTT CASSLAFTGQNTEAFF